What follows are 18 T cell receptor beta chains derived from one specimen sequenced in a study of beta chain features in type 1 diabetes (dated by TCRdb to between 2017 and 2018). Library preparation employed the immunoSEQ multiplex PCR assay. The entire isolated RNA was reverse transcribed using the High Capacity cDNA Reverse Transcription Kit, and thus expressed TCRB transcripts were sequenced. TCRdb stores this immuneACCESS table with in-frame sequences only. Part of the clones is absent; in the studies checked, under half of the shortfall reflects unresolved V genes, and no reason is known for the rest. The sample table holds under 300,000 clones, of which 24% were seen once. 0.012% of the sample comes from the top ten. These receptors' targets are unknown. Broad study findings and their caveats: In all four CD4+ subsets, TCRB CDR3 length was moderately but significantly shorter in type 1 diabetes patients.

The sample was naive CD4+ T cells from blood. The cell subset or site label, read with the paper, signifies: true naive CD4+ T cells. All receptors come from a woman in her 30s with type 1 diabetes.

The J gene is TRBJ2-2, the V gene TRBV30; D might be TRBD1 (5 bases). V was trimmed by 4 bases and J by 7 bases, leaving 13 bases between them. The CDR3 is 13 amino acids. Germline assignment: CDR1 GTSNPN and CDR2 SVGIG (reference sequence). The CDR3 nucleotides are TGTGCCTGGAAATCAGGGCCCAACGGGGAGCTGTTTTTT. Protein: CAWKSGPNGELFF. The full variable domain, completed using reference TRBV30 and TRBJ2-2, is SQTIHQWPATLVQPVGSPLSLECTVEGTSNPNLYWYRQAAGRGLQLLFYSVGIGQISSEVPQNLSASRPQDRQFILSSKKLLLSDSGFYLCAWKSGPNGELFFGEGSRLTVL.

CDR3 region: CASSPMGGARVPPTQYF. The CDR3 region has the DNA TGTGCCAGCAGCCCCATGGGGGGGGCGAGGGTCCCTCCGACCCAGTACTTC. The chain joins TRBV7-9 to TRBJ2-5; D may be TRBD2 (7 bases). Trimming took off 5 bases at V and 7 bases at J, with 26 bases between the two ends. The CDR3 has 17 residues. Germline assignment: CDR1 SEHNR and CDR2 FQNEAQ (reference sequence).

CDR3 nucleotides: TGTGCCACCAGCAGAGACGGCAGGGGAGCGGCCTACGAGCAGTACTTC. As protein: CATSRDGRGAAYEQYF. The rearrangement uses TRBV15 and TRBJ2-7, with D possibly TRBD1 on 6 matching bases. CDR1 and CDR2 (germline): LNHNV, YYDKDF (reference sequence). The V gene lost 0 bases and the J gene lost 2 bases, with 14 bases spanning the gap. This CDR3 is 16 amino acids long.

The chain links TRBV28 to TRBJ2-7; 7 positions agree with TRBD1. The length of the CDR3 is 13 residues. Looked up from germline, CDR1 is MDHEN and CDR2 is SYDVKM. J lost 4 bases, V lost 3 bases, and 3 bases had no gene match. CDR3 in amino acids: CASSFRGRYEQYF. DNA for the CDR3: TGTGCCAGCAGTTTTAGGGGGCGGTACGAGCAGTACTTC.

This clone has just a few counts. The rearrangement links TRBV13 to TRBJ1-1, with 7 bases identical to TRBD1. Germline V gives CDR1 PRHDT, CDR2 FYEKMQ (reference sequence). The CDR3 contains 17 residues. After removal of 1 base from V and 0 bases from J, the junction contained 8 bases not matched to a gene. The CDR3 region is CASSLDPPGTVNTEAFF. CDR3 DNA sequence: TGTGCCAGCAGCTTAGATCCCCCGGGGACAGTGAACACTGAAGCTTTCTTT.

CDR3 in DNA: TGTGCCTGGAGTGTGGGGGGAGGACTGGGAGAGACCCAGTACTTC. This sequence encodes CAWSVGGGLGETQYF. V and J are TRBV30 and TRBJ2-5; a possible D gene is TRBD2 (6 bases). This CDR3 is built from 15 residues. V dropped 0 bases and J dropped 4 bases, with 15 bases sitting between them. Per the germline V gene, CDR1 is GTSNPN and CDR2 is SVGIG (reference sequence).

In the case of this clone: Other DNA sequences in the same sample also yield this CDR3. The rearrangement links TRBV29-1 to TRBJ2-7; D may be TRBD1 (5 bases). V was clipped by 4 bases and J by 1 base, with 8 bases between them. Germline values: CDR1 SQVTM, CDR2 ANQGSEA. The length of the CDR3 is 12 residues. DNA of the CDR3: TGCAGCGTTGTTAGGGGATCCTACGAGCAGTACTTC. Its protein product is CSVVRGSYEQYF.

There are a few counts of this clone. The CDR3 sequence: CASSSTRDRAYEQYF. CDR3 bases: TGTGCCAGCAGTTCAACGCGGGACAGGGCCTACGAGCAGTACTTC. This rearrangement joins TRBV7-3 to TRBJ2-7; 9 bases are a match to TRBD1. The CDR3 runs 15 residues. After removal of 6 bases from V and 2 bases from J, the junction contained 8 bases not matched to a gene. Germline CDR1 reads SGHTA; CDR2 reads FQGTGA.

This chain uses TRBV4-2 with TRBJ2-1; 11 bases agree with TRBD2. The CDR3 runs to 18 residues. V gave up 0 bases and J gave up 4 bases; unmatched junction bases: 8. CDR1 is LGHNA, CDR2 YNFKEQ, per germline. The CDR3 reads CASSQDPLGLAEYNEQFF. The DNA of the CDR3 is TGTGCCAGCAGCCAAGACCCCCTGGGACTAGCGGAGTACAATGAGCAGTTCTTC.

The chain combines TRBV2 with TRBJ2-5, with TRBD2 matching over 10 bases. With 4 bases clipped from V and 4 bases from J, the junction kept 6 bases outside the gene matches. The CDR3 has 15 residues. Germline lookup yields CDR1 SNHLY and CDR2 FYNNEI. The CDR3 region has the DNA TGTGCCAGCAGTGGAACGACTAGCGGGTTAGAGACCCAGTACTTC. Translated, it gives CASSGTTSGLETQYF. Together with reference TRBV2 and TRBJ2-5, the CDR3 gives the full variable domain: EPEVTQTPSHQVTQMGQEVILRCVPISNHLYFYWYRQILGQKVEFLVSFYNNEISEKSEIFDDQFSVERPDGSNFTLKIRSTKLEDSAMYFCASSGTTSGLETQYFGPGTRLLVL.

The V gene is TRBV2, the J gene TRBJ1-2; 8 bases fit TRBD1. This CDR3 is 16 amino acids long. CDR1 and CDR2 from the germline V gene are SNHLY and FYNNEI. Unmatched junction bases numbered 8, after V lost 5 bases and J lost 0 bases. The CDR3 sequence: CASSRSGGTANYGYTF. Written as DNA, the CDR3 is TGTGCCAGCAGTAGGTCAGGGGGCACGGCTAACTATGGCTACACCTTC.

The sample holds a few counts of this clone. For the CDR3, the DNA is TGTGCCAGCAGCCCGGCGGGGGGTACCAACGAGCAGTACTTC. Its translation is CASSPAGGTNEQYF. The gene calls are TRBV25-1 and TRBJ2-7, with 8 positions matching TRBD2. With V trimmed by 6 bases and J by 5 bases, 9 bases remained unmatched. Germline loops: CDR1 MGHDK, CDR2 SYGVNS. The CDR3 is 14 amino acids.

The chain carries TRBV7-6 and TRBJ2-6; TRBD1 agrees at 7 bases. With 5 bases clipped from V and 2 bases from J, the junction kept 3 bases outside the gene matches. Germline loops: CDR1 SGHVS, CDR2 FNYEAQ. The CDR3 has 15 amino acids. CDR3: CASSADRAGANVLTF. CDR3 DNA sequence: TGTGCCAGCAGCGCAGACAGGGCTGGGGCCAACGTCCTGACTTTC. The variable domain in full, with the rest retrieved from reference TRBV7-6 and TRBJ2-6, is GAGVSQSPRYKVTKRGQDVALRCDPISGHVSLYWYRQALGQGPEFLTYFNYEAQQDKSGLPNDRFSAERPEGSISTLTIQRTEQRDSAMYRCASSADRAGANVLTFGAGSRLTVL.

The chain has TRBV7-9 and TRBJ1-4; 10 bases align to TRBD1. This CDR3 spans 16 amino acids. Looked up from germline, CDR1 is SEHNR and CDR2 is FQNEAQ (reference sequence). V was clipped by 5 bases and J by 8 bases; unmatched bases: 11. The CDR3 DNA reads TGTGCCAGCAGCCCGATGCCGGGACAGGGGAAAGAAAAACTGTTTTTT. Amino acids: CASSPMPGQGKEKLFF.

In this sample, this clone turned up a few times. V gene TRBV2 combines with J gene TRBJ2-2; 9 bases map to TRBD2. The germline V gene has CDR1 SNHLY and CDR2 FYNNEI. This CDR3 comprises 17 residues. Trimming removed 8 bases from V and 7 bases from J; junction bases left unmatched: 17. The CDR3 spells CASYPGLAIGPGGELFF. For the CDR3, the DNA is TGTGCCAGCTATCCAGGACTAGCGATCGGCCCGGGCGGGGAGCTGTTTTTT.

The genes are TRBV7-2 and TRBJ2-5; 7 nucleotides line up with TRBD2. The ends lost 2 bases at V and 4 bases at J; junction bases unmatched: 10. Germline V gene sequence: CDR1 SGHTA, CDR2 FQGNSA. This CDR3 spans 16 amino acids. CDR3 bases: TGTGCCAGCAGCTTAAATTGGTCGGGAGGTGGAGAGACCCAGTACTTC. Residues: CASSLNWSGGGETQYF. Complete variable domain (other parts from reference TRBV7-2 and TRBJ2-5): GAGVSQSPSNKVTEKGKDVELRCDPISGHTALYWYRQSLGQGLEFLIYFQGNSAPDKSGLPSDRFSAERTGGSVSTLTIQRTQQEDSAVYLCASSLNWSGGGETQYFGPGTRLLVL.

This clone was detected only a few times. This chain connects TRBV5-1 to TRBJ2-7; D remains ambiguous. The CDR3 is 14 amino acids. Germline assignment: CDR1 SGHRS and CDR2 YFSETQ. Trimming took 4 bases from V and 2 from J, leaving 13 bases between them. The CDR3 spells CASSLDKFPYEQYF. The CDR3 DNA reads TGCGCCAGCAGCCTCGACAAGTTCCCCTACGAGCAGTACTTC. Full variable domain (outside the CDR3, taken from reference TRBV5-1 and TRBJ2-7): KAGVTQTPRYLIKTRGQQVTLSCSPISGHRSVSWYQQTPGQGLQFLFEYFSETQRNKGNFPGRFSGRQFSNSRSEMNVSTLELGDSALYLCASSLDKFPYEQYFGPGTRLTVT.

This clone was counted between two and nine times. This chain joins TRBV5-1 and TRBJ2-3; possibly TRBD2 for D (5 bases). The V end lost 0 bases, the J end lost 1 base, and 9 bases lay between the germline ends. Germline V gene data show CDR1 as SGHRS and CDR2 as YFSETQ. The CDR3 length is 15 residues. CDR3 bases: TGCGCCAGCAGCTTGGCCTTGCGGGGCACAGATACGCAGTATTTT. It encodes CASSLALRGTDTQYF. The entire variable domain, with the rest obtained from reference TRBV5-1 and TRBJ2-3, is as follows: KAGVTQTPRYLIKTRGQQVTLSCSPISGHRSVSWYQQTPGQGLQFLFEYFSETQRNKGNFPGRFSGRQFSNSRSEMNVSTLELGDSALYLCASSLALRGTDTQYFGPGTRLTVL.